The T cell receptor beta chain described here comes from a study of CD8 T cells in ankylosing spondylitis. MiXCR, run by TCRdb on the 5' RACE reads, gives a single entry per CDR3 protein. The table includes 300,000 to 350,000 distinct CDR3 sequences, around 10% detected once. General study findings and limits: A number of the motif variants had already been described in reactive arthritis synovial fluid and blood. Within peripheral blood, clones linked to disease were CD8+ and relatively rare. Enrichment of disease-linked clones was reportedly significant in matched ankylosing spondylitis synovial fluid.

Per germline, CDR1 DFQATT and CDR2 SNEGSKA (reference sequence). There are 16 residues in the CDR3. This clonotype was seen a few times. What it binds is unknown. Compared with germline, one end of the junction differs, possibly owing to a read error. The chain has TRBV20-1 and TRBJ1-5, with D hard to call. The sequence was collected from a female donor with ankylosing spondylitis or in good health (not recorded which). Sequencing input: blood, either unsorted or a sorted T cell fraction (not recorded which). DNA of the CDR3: TGCTGTGCTACCCTTTGGCGGCAGCTGGGCAATCAGCCCCAGCATTTT. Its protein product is CCATLWRQLGNQPQHF.